Ten or more counts support the clone carrying this T cell receptor beta chain. The CDR3 is made up of 14 amino acids. CDR1 and CDR2 (germline): SGDLS, YYNGEE. Trimming left V 6 bases short and J 7 bases short, with 17 bases between. The entry originates in a study of spatial heterogeneity in lung cancer. Study information: Samples were obtained from approximately 76 donors, all untreated early-stage non-small cell lung cancer patients. Alpha-chain sequences were consistently detected less often than beta-chain sequences.

Time point specified: blood at routine non-recurrence follow-up after resection. Whole RNA from tumor, nontumor lung or frozen PBMC was sequenced unsorted. TCRdb re-called the 5' RACE reads with MiXCR, one entry per CDR3 protein. The sample has around 27,000 distinct CDR3 sequences, 4.5% to 7.5% seen once. This material consisted of PBMCs, taken at follow-up. The chain joins TRBV9 to TRBJ1-5; a weak D match, TRBD1 (5 bases). This clonotype originated in a male donor with early-stage non-small cell lung cancer. The CDR3 nucleotides are TGTGCCAGCACCCGACGGGGGGAATGGCAGCCCCAGCATTTT. Encoded protein: CASTRRGEWQPQHF. The whole variable domain, remainder taken from reference TRBV9 and TRBJ1-5, is DSGVTQTPKHLITATGQRVTLRCSPRSGDLSVYWYQQSLDQGLQFLIQYYNGEERAKGNILERFSAQQFPDLHSELNLSSLELGDSALYFCASTRRGEWQPQHFGDGTRLSIL.